The present entry profiles one T cell receptor (beta chain) with its context. Its antigen is undetermined. The sample originates from a study of OX40 agonist ivuxolimab in advanced cancers. Data came from immunoSEQ multiplex PCR; TCRdb stores just in-frame clones and leaves some out. This table has over 45,000 clones, around four fifths appearing once. The CDR3 covers 13 residues. CDR1 is MGHRA, CDR2 YSYEKL, per germline. Trimming left V 4 bases short and J 4 bases short, with 7 bases between. General study points: No determination was made of the antigen specificity of the expanded peripheral T cells.

This clonotype was sampled from an adult with an advanced solid tumor such as melanoma, head and neck, liver or kidney cancer. V and J are TRBV4-1 and TRBJ2-2; D is uncertain. The sample here was CD4+ or CD8+ T cells sorted from blood, taken in a trial of the OX40 agonist ivuxolimab. The CDR3 protein is CASSPTATGELFF. CDR3 bases: TGCGCCAGCAGCCCCACGGCCACCGGGGAGCTGTTTTTT.